The sequence of this T cell receptor (beta chain) was determined in a study of cytomegalovirus exposure and HLA in healthy donors. The wider study: Genotyping of more than 300 donors showed that roughly 83% belonged to the Caucasian-associated ancestry cluster. Regarding the study as a whole: Reportedly, a later analysis found an Asian-associated ancestry cluster had fewer N-insertions than the approximately 700-donor mean. There were some V segments, including TRBV6-2 and TRBV6-3, excluded as indistinguishable.

The CDR3 is 15 residues long. Germline V CDR1 and CDR2: SEHNR, FQNEAQ (reference sequence). V was clipped by 5 bases and J by 1 base, with 15 bases between them. With 60 Vbeta and 13 Jbeta primers, the PCR was carried out. Clones were read by immunoSEQ multiplex PCR, and TCRdb kept only the in-frame ones, dropping some. The repertoire includes 250,000 or so clones, over 65% of them detected once, and 1.3% sits in the top ten. Of note for this clone: Its antigen is undetermined.

J is TRBJ2-7 and V is TRBV7-9; tentative D call: TRBD1 (6 bases). The sequencing sample was made of PBMCs. The sequence was obtained from a human donor in good health. The CDR3 sequence: CASSKFGTPSYEQYF. CDR3 nucleotide sequence: TGTGCCAGCAGCAAATTCGGGACACCATCCTACGAGCAGTACTTC.